The rows below give T cell receptor beta chains drawn from one sample of a study of T cell responses to AZD1222 COVID-19 vaccine. Here immunoSEQ multiplex PCR was the method, and the copy in TCRdb shows in-frame clones only, minus some. The sample comprises fewer than 150,000 clones, around 89% of which are singletons, and roughly 3.8% rests with the top ten. The sequenced sample was peripheral blood, obtained 28 days after the second AZD1222 dose. Every receptor here comes from an adult who received the AZD1222 COVID-19 vaccine. Both conserved end residues are part of each CDR3. Fields, in order: V gene, clone size, J gene, D gene, CDR3 DNA, CDR3 protein. D genes are given only for firm matches. Not all rows give a size; the values are once, few, many and, for expanded clones, a class.

TRBV4-3,-,TRBJ2-5,-,TGCGCCAGCAGCCAAGATCGGGCTAGCCAAGAGACCCAGTACTTC,CASSQDRASQETQYF
TRBV11-3,-,TRBJ2-1,TRBD2,TGTGCCAGCAGCCAATGGGGACCGTCGTCCACTAGCGGGGGTTACAATGAGCAGTTCTTC,CASSQWGPSSTSGGYNEQFF
TRBV7-2,-,TRBJ1-1,TRBD1,TGTGCCAGCAGCCTTGGGACAGGGAGGATGAACACTGAAGCTTTCTTT,CASSLGTGRMNTEAFF
TRBV19,-,TRBJ2-7,-,TGTGCCAGTAGTACAGGCTACGAGCAGTACTTC,CASSTGYEQYF
TRBV13,-,TRBJ1-5,-,TGTGCCAGCAGCTTAAGGGGGGATCAGCCCCAGCATTTT,CASSLRGDQPQHF
TRBV6-2/TRBV6-3,-,TRBJ2-2,-,TGTGCCAGCAGCCGGCAGGGGAGAACCGGGGAGCTGTTTTTT,CASSRQGRTGELFF
TRBV28,-,TRBJ2-7,-,TGTGCCAGCAGTTTCATTAAAGATAATTACGAGCAGTACTTC,CASSFIKDNYEQYF
TRBV7-3,-,TRBJ2-5,TRBD2,TGTGCCAGCAGCTCAACGACTAGCGGACAAGAGACCCAGTACTTC,CASSSTTSGQETQYF
TRBV12-3/TRBV12-4,-,TRBJ1-2,-,TGTGCCAGCAGTTATGGAGGGCAGTATGGCTACACCTTC,CASSYGGQYGYTF
TRBV24-1,-,TRBJ2-2,-,TGTGCCACCAGTGATTTCACCGACACCGGGGAGCTGTTTTTT,CATSDFTDTGELFF
TRBV21-1,-,TRBJ1-5,-,TGTGCCAGACTAACGGACAGGACGAGGCCCCAGCATTTT,CARLTDRTRPQHF
TRBV19,-,TRBJ1-2,-,TGTGCCAGTAGTATTCTGGGAGACTATGGCTACACCTTC,CASSILGDYGYTF
TRBV7-6,-,TRBJ2-5,-,TGTGCCAGCAGCCCCCGGGACACTTACCAAGAGACCCAGTACTTC,CASSPRDTYQETQYF
TRBV9,-,TRBJ1-2,-,TGTGCCAGCAGCCCATCGTCTTTAGCTAACTATGGCTACACCTTC,CASSPSSLANYGYTF
TRBV28,-,TRBJ1-2,-,TGTGCCAGCAGTTCCGGGAGGGGTGAGGCGCCCGGAGGCTACACCTTC,CASSSGRGEAPGGYTF
TRBV10-3,-,TRBJ1-1,-,TGTGCCATCAGTGAGTCTGGAAACACTGAAGCTTTCTTT,CAISESGNTEAFF
TRBV10-3,-,TRBJ1-6,-,TGTGCCATCAGTGACATCAACAGGGATTCACCCCTCCACTTT,CAISDINRDSPLHF
TRBV12-2,-,TRBJ2-7,-,TGTGCATTAGAGGGCATGTACGAGCAGTACTTC,CALEGMYEQYF
TRBV27,-,TRBJ1-6,TRBD1,TGTGCCAGCAGCACGGGACAGGGAATTTCACCCCTCCACTTT,CASSTGQGISPLHF
TRBV7-3,-,TRBJ2-5,TRBD2,TGTGCCAGCAGCTTAACCGCGCTAGCGGGAGTGGGAGAGACCCAGTACTTC,CASSLTALAGVGETQYF
TRBV13,once,TRBJ2-3,TRBD2,TGTGCCAGCAGCTTGACTAGCGGGGTCCGGAACACAGATACGCAGTATTTT,CASSLTSGVRNTDTQYF
TRBV6-5,-,TRBJ2-1,-,TGTGCCAGCAGTAGGACGGGGAGGTCCTACAATGAGCAGTTCTTC,CASSRTGRSYNEQFF
TRBV7-2,once,TRBJ1-2,-,TGTGCCAGCAGCTTAGTTTTGGGTACTGGGGGTGGCTACACCTTC,CASSLVLGTGGGYTF
TRBV19,-,TRBJ2-4,-,TGTGCCAGTAAGGATGGCCGGAAAATATACTTC,CASKDGRKIYF
TRBV29-1,-,TRBJ1-5,TRBD1,TGCAGCGTCCCCGGGACAGGGGTTAATCAGCCCCAGCATTTT,CSVPGTGVNQPQHF
TRBV28,-,TRBJ1-1,-,TGTGCCAGCAGTTTACGGCCAGCTCTCCCGAACACTGAAGCTTTCTTT,CASSLRPALPNTEAFF
TRBV2,-,TRBJ1-2,-,TGTGCCAGCAGGAACTATGGCTACACCTTC,CASRNYGYTF
TRBV7-6,-,TRBJ2-3,TRBD2,TGTGCCAGCAGCTTACGGGTCATAAGCGGGGGCCCTAGCACAGATACGCAGTATTTT,CASSLRVISGGPSTDTQYF
TRBV27,-,TRBJ2-3,TRBD2,TGTGCCAGCAGTTTACAGCTAGCGGGAGGGCTTTCCGATACGCAGTATTTT,CASSLQLAGGLSDTQYF
TRBV15,-,TRBJ2-1,TRBD2,TGTGCCACCAGCAGAGTAGGAGAGCGGGGGGGCTTGGAGCAGTTCTTC,CATSRVGERGGLEQFF
TRBV30,-,TRBJ1-2,-,TGTGCCTGGAGTGTGGGAACAGGGAGGTACACCTATGGCTACACCTTC,CAWSVGTGRYTYGYTF
TRBV30,-,TRBJ2-1,TRBD2,TGTGCCTGGAGCGTGATTAGCGGGAGGAGGGATGAGCAGTTCTTC,CAWSVISGRRDEQFF
TRBV7-3,few,TRBJ2-7,TRBD2,TGTGCCAGCAGCCCCGGGACTAGCGGCGAGCAGTACTTC,CASSPGTSGEQYF
TRBV27,-,TRBJ1-2,TRBD1,TGTGCCAGCAGTCCACCGGGACAGGGAGGAGGCTACACCTTC,CASSPPGQGGGYTF
TRBV7-6,-,TRBJ2-1,TRBD2,TGTGCCAGCAGCCCAGCAGCGGGAGGAAGGAATGAGCAGTTCTTC,CASSPAAGGRNEQFF
TRBV18,-,TRBJ2-3,TRBD2,TGTGCCAGCTCACCATTAGCGGGAGGGATCGCAGATACGCAGTATTTT,CASSPLAGGIADTQYF
TRBV4-3,-,TRBJ2-7,-,TGCGCCAGCAGCCGCACAGAGTTCTACGAGCAGTACTTC,CASSRTEFYEQYF
TRBV5-4,-,TRBJ1-5,-,TGTGCCAGCAGCTTGACCAGGGCAGGGAATCAGCCCCAGCATTTT,CASSLTRAGNQPQHF
TRBV9,-,TRBJ2-3,TRBD1,TGTGCCAGCAGCGTAACCCCGGGGACAGTAGAAGGGTTCACAGATACGCAGTATTTT,CASSVTPGTVEGFTDTQYF
TRBV5-1,-,TRBJ2-7,-,TGCGCCAGCAGCTTGGTGGCAGGGCCCTACGAGCAGTACTTC,CASSLVAGPYEQYF
TRBV7-3,-,TRBJ2-1,-,TGTGCCAGCAGTGATCTCGGAGAACTTGAGCAGTTCTTC,CASSDLGELEQFF
TRBV7-2,-,TRBJ2-7,TRBD1,TGTGCCAGCAGCCAGGGACAGCCTCCCTACGAGCAGTACTTC,CASSQGQPPYEQYF
TRBV7-9,once,TRBJ1-5,TRBD1,TGTGCCAGCAGTCTACAGGGGAACCATCAGCCCCAGCATTTT,CASSLQGNHQPQHF
TRBV19,-,TRBJ2-7,TRBD1,TGTGCCAGTAGCCCGACAGGGGAAGGGGGCGAGCAGTACTTC,CASSPTGEGGEQYF
TRBV4-3,few,TRBJ2-1,TRBD1,TGCGCCAGCAGCCAAGATCCAGGGGGCGGTTACAATGAGCAGTTCTTC,CASSQDPGGGYNEQFF
TRBV9,-,TRBJ2-3,TRBD2,TGTGCCAGCAGCGTATCAGCGGGAGGGGGCACAGATACGCAGTATTTT,CASSVSAGGGTDTQYF
TRBV2,-,TRBJ1-5,-,TGTGCCAGCACCCCCCATTCCAGGAGAAATCAGCCCCAGCATTTT,CASTPHSRRNQPQHF
TRBV20-1,-,TRBJ2-7,-,TGCAGTGCTAGTAGACGAAAGACATCCTCCTACGAGCAGTACTTC,CSASRRKTSSYEQYF
TRBV29-1,-,TRBJ2-5,TRBD1,TGCAGCGTTGGACAGGGCCAAGAGACCCAGTACTTC,CSVGQGQETQYF
TRBV6-4,-,TRBJ1-2,TRBD1,TGTGCCAGCAGTACAGGGGTTGGAGGCTACACCTTC,CASSTGVGGYTF
TRBV12-3/TRBV12-4,once,TRBJ1-3,-,TGTGCCAGCAGGGGGGATTCTGGAAACACCATATATTTT,CASRGDSGNTIYF
TRBV9,-,TRBJ2-7,TRBD1,TGTGCCAGCAGCCCCCGGACAGGCATATCCTACGAGCAGTACTTC,CASSPRTGISYEQYF
TRBV30,-,TRBJ2-5,TRBD1,TGTGCCTGGAGAAAGGGACAGGGGGCGCGAGAGACCCAGTACTTC,CAWRKGQGARETQYF
TRBV4-3,-,TRBJ2-3,TRBD2,TGCGCCAGCAGCCAAGGACGACTAGCGGGGGGCACCTATACGCAGTATTTT,CASSQGRLAGGTYTQYF
TRBV6-5,once,TRBJ2-7,TRBD1,TGTGCCAGCAGCTACAGGGGGTCCTCCTACGAGCAGTACTTC,CASSYRGSSYEQYF
TRBV28,-,TRBJ2-3,-,TGTGCCAGCTCCCGCTTGGGGTACGAGCCAGATACGCAGTATTTT,CASSRLGYEPDTQYF
TRBV3-1/TRBV3-2,-,TRBJ2-7,TRBD1,TGTGCCAGCAGCCTCTCGGGACAGGGGGCGGGCGAGCAGTACTTC,CASSLSGQGAGEQYF
TRBV29-1,few,TRBJ2-7,-,TGCAGCGTTGTACAGGAACAAAGTTACGAGCAGTACTTC,CSVVQEQSYEQYF
TRBV19,-,TRBJ1-1,-,TGTGCCAGTAGTGCACAGAGGAACACTGAAGCTTTCTTT,CASSAQRNTEAFF
TRBV2,-,TRBJ1-6,-,TGTGCCAGCTTGAGGGGACCGCCTAATTCACCCCTCCACTTT,CASLRGPPNSPLHF